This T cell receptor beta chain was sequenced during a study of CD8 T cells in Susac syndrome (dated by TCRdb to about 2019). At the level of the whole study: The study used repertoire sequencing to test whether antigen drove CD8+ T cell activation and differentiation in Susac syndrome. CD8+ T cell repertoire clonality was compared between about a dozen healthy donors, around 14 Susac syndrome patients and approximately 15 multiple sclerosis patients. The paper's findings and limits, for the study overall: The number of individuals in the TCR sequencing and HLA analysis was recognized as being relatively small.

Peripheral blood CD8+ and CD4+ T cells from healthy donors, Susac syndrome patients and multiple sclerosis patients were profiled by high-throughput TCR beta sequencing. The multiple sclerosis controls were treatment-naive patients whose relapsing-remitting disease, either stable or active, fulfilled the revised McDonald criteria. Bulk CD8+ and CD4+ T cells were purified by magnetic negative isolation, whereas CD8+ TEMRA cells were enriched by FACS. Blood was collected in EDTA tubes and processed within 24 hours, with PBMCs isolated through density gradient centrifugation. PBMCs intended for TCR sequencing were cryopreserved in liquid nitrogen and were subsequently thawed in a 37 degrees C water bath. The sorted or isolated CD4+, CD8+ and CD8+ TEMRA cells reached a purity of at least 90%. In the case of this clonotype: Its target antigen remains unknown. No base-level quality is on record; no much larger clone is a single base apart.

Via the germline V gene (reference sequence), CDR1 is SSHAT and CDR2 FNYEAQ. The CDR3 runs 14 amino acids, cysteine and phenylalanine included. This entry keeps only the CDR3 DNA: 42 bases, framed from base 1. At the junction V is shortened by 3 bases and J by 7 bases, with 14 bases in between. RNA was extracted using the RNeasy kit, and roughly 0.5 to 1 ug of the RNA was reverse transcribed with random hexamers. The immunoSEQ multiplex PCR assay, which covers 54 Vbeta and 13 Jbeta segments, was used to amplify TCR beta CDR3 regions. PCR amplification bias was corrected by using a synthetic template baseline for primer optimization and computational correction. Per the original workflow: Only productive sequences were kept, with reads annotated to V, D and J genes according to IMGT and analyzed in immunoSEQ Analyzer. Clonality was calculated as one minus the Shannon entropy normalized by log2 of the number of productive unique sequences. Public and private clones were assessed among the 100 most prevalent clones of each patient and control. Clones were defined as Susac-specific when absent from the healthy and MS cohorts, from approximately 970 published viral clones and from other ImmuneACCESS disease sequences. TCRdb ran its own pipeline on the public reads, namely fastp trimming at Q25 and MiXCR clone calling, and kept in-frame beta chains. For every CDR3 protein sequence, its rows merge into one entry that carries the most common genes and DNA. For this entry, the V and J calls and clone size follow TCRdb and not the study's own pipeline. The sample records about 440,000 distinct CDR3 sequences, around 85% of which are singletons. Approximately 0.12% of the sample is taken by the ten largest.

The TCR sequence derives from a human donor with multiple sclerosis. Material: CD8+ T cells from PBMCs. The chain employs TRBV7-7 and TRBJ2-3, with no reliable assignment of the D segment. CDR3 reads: CASSLSLGANTQYF. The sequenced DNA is TGTGCCAGCAGCTTGTCTCTGGGCGCAAATACGCAGTATTTT.